This TCR beta chain was captured in a study of OX40 agonist ivuxolimab in advanced cancers. Study-wide results and caveats: Both blood CD4+ and CD8+ T cells showed clonal growth by week 6 at 0.1 to 3.0 mg/kg.

Regarding this clone: Its antigen is not known.

TCRdb's copy holds only in-frame clones and misses some; the assay was immunoSEQ multiplex PCR. This table holds roughly 79,000 clones, more than 80% found once. CDR1 and CDR2 (germline): LGHNA, YNFKEQ. The CDR3 loop spans 16 amino acids. With 0 bases removed from V and 1 base from J, the gap between germline ends came to 12 bases. On cycle 4 day 1 and cycle 7 day 1, as well as at baseline, blood was sampled. The rearrangement uses TRBV4-2 and TRBJ1-1; D unresolved. The sample was CD4+ or CD8+ T cells sorted from blood, taken in a trial of the OX40 agonist ivuxolimab. This TCR derives from an adult with an advanced solid tumor such as melanoma, head and neck, liver or kidney cancer. CDR3 sequence reads: CASSQDQTRPNTEAFF. The CDR3 DNA follows: TGTGCCAGCAGCCAAGATCAAACGCGTCCGAACACTGAAGCTTTCTTT.